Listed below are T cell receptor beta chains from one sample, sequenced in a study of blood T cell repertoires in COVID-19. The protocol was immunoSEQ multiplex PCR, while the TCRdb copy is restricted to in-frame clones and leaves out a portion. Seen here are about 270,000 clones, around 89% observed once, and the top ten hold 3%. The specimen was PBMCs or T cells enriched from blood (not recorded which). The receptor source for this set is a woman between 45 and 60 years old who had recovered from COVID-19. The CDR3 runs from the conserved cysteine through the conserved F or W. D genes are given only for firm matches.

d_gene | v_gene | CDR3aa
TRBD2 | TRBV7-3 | CASSPGTSGRNTGELFF
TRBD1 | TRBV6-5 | CASSKTGGDTGELFF
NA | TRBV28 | CASSLIGGGKSYEQYF
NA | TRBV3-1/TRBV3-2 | CASSQDRGGIEQFF
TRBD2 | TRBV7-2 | CASSLVLAGNIQYF
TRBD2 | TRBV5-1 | CASSFGLADTDTQYF
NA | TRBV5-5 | CASSLAFTAGANTGELFF
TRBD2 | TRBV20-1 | CSASPGGSAVVDTQYF
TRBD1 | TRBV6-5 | CASSRGDRMNTEAFF
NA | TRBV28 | CASRTAGRSMNTEAFF